The next 28 T cell receptor beta chains were all read from a single sample in a study of T cells after yellow fever vaccination. In TCRdb, the 5' RACE reads were re-called with MiXCR into one record per CDR3 protein. The sample lists 300,000 to 350,000 distinct CDR3 sequences, roughly 8.4% occurring once. The sample here was PBMCs, taken around 45 days after the first yellow fever vaccination. The receptors were gathered from a man aged 18-30 years who received the YFV17D yellow fever vaccine.

This clonotype occurred many times. The rearrangement uses TRBV27 and TRBJ2-7; D is unclear. V lost 3 bases and J 0 bases, leaving 12 bases between the germline ends. The CDR3 has 15 residues. Germline CDR1 reads MNHEY; CDR2 reads SMNVEV (reference sequence). The CDR3 DNA is TGTGCCAGCAGTTTTCAGGCGGCCGGCTCCTACGAGCAGTACTTC. Translating it yields CASSFQAAGSYEQYF.

This clonotype was counted between two and nine times. This chain uses TRBV6-5 with TRBJ2-7; D possibly corresponds to TRBD1 (5 bases). V was cut by 4 bases and J by 6 bases, with 16 bases left in between. Germline CDR1 and CDR2: MNHEY and SVGAGI. The CDR3 spans 14 residues. The CDR3 sequence: CASSFPGLRAEQYV. The CDR3 bases are TGTGCCAGCAGTTTCCCCGGTCTCAGGGCCGAGCAGTACGTC.

This chain uses TRBV5-1 with TRBJ1-1; a weak D match, TRBD1 (6 bases). The germline gives CDR1 SGHRS, CDR2 YFSETQ. The CDR3 runs 15 residues. V lost 4 bases to trimming and J lost 1 base, with 14 bases between them. CDR3: CASSPTGHKNTEAFF. In nucleotides, the CDR3 is TGCGCCAGCAGCCCTACGGGACACAAGAACACTGAAGCTTTCTTT.

In regard to this clonotype: Being one base from a much bigger clone, this may be a read error. A read error is likely, as this CDR3 ends without the conserved phenylalanine or tryptophan. The V call is TRBV7-2, the J call TRBJ2-3, with D possibly TRBD2 on 6 matching bases. Trimming removed 5 bases from V and 2 bases from J, with 11 bases in between. This CDR3 spans 14 amino acids. In germline, CDR1 is SGHTA, CDR2 FQGNSA. The CDR3 DNA reads as TGTGCCAGCAGCCCTGGGGGGTTCACAGATACGCAGTATTCT. Its translation is CASSPGGFTDTQYS.

The V and J genes are TRBV4-2 and TRBJ1-6; 7 bases line up with TRBD1. The V and J ends lost 0 bases and 4 bases, in that order; junction bases with no gene match: 9. Per germline, CDR1 LGHNA and CDR2 YNFKEQ. CDR3 length equals 18 residues. CDR3 DNA: TGTGCCAGCAGCCAAGAAGGGGGCAGGGGGACGTATAATTCACCCCTCCACTTT. Amino acids: CASSQEGGRGTYNSPLHF.

This chain connects TRBV5-1 to TRBJ2-6; maybe TRBD2 (5 bases). V was clipped by 4 bases and J by 0 bases, with 14 bases between them. The germline gives CDR1 SGHRS, CDR2 YFSETQ. There are 17 residues in the CDR3. CDR3 residues: CASSTGGLSSGANVLTF. Here the CDR3 DNA reads TGCGCCAGCAGCACCGGCGGACTGAGCTCTGGGGCCAACGTCCTGACTTTC.

About this clonotype: It may be a read error: a sequence one base away is much more abundant. The chain is built from TRBV20-1 and TRBJ2-1, with D uncertain. V was clipped by 4 bases and J by 0 bases, with 16 bases between them. CDR3 length: 16 residues. Germline-derived CDR1 and CDR2 are DFQATT and SNEGSKA (reference sequence). The CDR3: CSAKEGSRGSYNEQFF. The CDR3 coding sequence is TGCAGTGCTAAAGAAGGGTCGCGCGGCTCCTACAATGAGCAGTTCTTC.

This chain links TRBV28 with TRBJ2-7, with 9 positions matching TRBD1. The germline gives CDR1 MDHEN, CDR2 SYDVKM. Losses at the gene ends were 3 bases for V and 2 bases for J; bases not matched to a gene: 8. The length of the CDR3 is 16 residues. The CDR3, as DNA: TGTGCCAGCAGTTTCCACCGGGACAGGGTGACCTACGAGCAGTACTTC. It yields the protein CASSFHRDRVTYEQYF.

This clonotype was seen a few times. The genes are TRBV12-3 or TRBV12-4 and TRBJ1-1, with TRBD1 matching over 9 bases. V was pared by 5 bases and J by 8 bases, with 6 bases of the junction left unmatched. CDR3 length equals 13 residues. The CDR3 coding sequence is TGTGCCAGCAGTCGACACAGGGGGCGAGAAGCTTTCTTT. This codes for CASSRHRGREAFF.

The chain couples TRBV3-1 to TRBJ2-1, with D maybe TRBD1 (6 bases). The CDR3 is 17 residues long. The germline V gene encodes CDR1 LGHDT and CDR2 YNNKEL (reference sequence). The ends were cut back, 1 base at V and 0 bases at J, with 13 bases in the middle. The CDR3 DNA is TGTGCCAGCAGCCAAGGCTGGGGACAAACCTCCTACAATGAGCAGTTCTTC. It translates to CASSQGWGQTSYNEQFF.

This clonotype was counted ten times or more. The chain carries TRBV6-2 or TRBV6-3 and TRBJ2-7, with a weak D call TRBD1 (5 bases). Germline CDR1 is MNHEY and CDR2 is SVGEGT. Between the trimmed V and J ends, which lost 6 bases and 1 base, there was a span of 10 bases. The CDR3 runs 13 residues. The CDR3 reads CASRETVSYEQYF. DNA for the CDR3: TGTGCCAGCAGGGAGACAGTTTCCTACGAGCAGTACTTC.

This clonotype was seen more than once but under ten times. The rearrangement links TRBV20-1 to TRBJ2-1; 9 nucleotides line up with TRBD2. The CDR3 totals 13 residues. With 1 base clipped from V and 6 bases from J, the junction kept 1 base outside the gene matches. Germline V gene lookup returns CDR1 DFQATT and CDR2 SNEGSKA (reference sequence). In nucleotides, the CDR3 is TGCAGTGCTAGAGCGCGGGGGGGCAATGAGCAGTTCTTC. It encodes CSARARGGNEQFF.

This chain links TRBV12-3 or TRBV12-4 with TRBJ2-2; D is undetermined. The V and J ends lost 6 bases and 1 base respectively, with 15 bases between them. This CDR3 has 16 residues. CDR3 sequence (DNA): TGTGCCAGCAGACTTCAAATGGGGTGGAACACCGGGGAGCTGTTTTTT. Translating gives CASRLQMGWNTGELFF.

There are a few counts of this clonotype. The chain carries TRBV5-4 and TRBJ2-1; unclear D gene. V was shortened by 9 bases and J by 8 bases, with 12 bases between the two germline ends. This CDR3 has 11 amino acids. Germline V lookup: CDR1 SGHNT, CDR2 YYREEE (reference sequence). This CDR3 reads CATGVGYEQFF. CDR3 DNA: TGTGCCACCGGTGTGGGTTATGAGCAGTTCTTC. Filled out from reference TRBV5-4 and TRBJ2-1, the complete variable domain reads ETGVTQSPTHLIKTRGQQVTLRCSSQSGHNTVSWYQQALGQGPQFIFQYYREEENGRGNFPPRFSGLQFPNYSSELNVNALELDDSALYLCATGVGYEQFFGPGTRLTVL.

This clonotype was seen more than once but under ten times. The chain employs TRBV14 and TRBJ2-4, with 9 bases aligning to TRBD1. V was clipped by 0 bases and J by 16 bases; unmatched bases: 10. In germline, CDR1 is SGHDN, CDR2 FVKESK. This CDR3 has 14 residues. Here the CDR3 reads CASSQDRDRVRFYF. In DNA form, the CDR3 reads TGTGCCAGCAGCCAAGACCGGGACAGGGTACGCTTTTACTTC.

This clonotype was seen a handful of times. CDR3 loop: CASSQEGAGRGGYGYTF. The CDR3 bases are TGTGCCAGCAGCCAAGAGGGGGCAGGGCGAGGAGGCTATGGCTACACCTTC. The rearrangement uses TRBV4-2 and TRBJ1-2; perhaps TRBD1 as D (6 bases). Trimming stripped 0 bases from V and 4 bases from J, with 18 bases between. This CDR3 region has 17 residues. CDR1 is LGHNA and CDR2 is YNFKEQ in the germline V gene.

This clonotype has a handful of counts. The V gene is TRBV6-2 or TRBV6-3, the J gene TRBJ2-2; maybe TRBD2 (6 bases). There are 16 residues in the CDR3. The V gene's germline CDR1 is MNHEY and CDR2 SVGEGT. V was trimmed by 6 bases and J by 7 bases, leaving 21 bases between them. CDR3 region: CASSTERASKVGELFF. The CDR3 nucleotides are TGTGCCAGCAGCACGGAGCGGGCTAGCAAGGTCGGGGAGCTGTTTTTT.

This clonotype was observed a handful of times. The V gene is TRBV4-1, the J gene TRBJ2-7; 15 bases align to TRBD2. V was pared by 1 base and J by 3 bases, with 1 base of the junction left unmatched. CDR1 and CDR2 (germline): MGHRA, YSYEKL. The CDR3 covers 16 residues. CDR3: CASSQAGLAGGYEQYF. Here the CDR3 DNA reads TGCGCCAGCAGCCAAGCGGGACTAGCGGGGGGCTACGAGCAGTACTTC.

The table lists this clonotype with a few counts. This rearrangement joins TRBV7-2 to TRBJ2-3; D ambiguous. V was clipped by 1 base and J by 2 bases, with 4 bases between them. This CDR3 is 13 amino acids long. Germline lookup yields CDR1 SGHTA and CDR2 FQGNSA. The CDR3 coding sequence is TGTGCCAGCAGCTTAGTTTTCACAGATACGCAGTATTTT. Translating it yields CASSLVFTDTQYF.

This clonotype was seen more than once but under ten times. The chain combines TRBV10-3 with TRBJ1-3, with D possibly matching TRBD1 (5 bases). Trimming took 4 bases from V and 0 from J, leaving 7 bases between them. Germline V CDR1 and CDR2: ENHRY, SYGVKD. CDR3 length: 14 residues. The CDR3 sequence is CAISADSSGNTIYF. The CDR3 DNA sequence: TGTGCCATCAGTGCAGACAGCTCTGGAAACACCATATATTTT.

The rearrangement joins TRBV20-1 to TRBJ2-5; 9 nucleotides match TRBD1. CDR3 size: 13 residues. After removal of 5 bases from V and 0 bases from J, the junction contained 1 base not matched to a gene. Looked up from germline, CDR1 is DFQATT and CDR2 is SNEGSKA (reference sequence). The CDR3 sequence is CSADRGYQETQYF. The CDR3 region has the DNA TGCAGTGCTGACAGGGGGTACCAAGAGACCCAGTACTTC.

This clonotype was seen a handful of times. Relative to the germline gene, one junction end is altered; a read error may explain this. The chain couples TRBV20-1 to TRBJ1-4; D may be TRBD1 (5 bases). The CDR3 contains 16 residues. The germline V gene encodes CDR1 DFQATT and CDR2 SNEGSKA (reference sequence). CDR3 region: CCARDPRQSTNEKLFF. The DNA of the CDR3 is TGCTGTGCTAGAGATCCCAGACAGTCAACTAATGAAAAACTGTTTTTT.

This clonotype was observed a few times. V gene TRBV9 combines with J gene TRBJ2-2, with 7 bases identical to TRBD2. The germline V gene has CDR1 SGDLS and CDR2 YYNGEE. With 0 bases clipped from V and 4 bases from J, the junction kept 3 bases outside the gene matches. This CDR3 spans 15 amino acids. The chain's CDR3 is CASSVGGGGTGELFF. The DNA of the CDR3 is TGTGCCAGCAGCGTAGGCGGGGGAGGCACCGGGGAGCTGTTTTTT.

The V call is TRBV7-9, the J call TRBJ2-3, with TRBD1 matching over 7 bases. This CDR3 has 13 amino acids. Germline V lookup: CDR1 SEHNR, CDR2 FQNEAQ (reference sequence). Losses at the gene ends were 8 bases for V and 2 bases for J; bases not matched to a gene: 4. CDR3 in DNA: TGTGCCAGCGGAACAGGGGCCACAGATACGCAGTATTTT. Residues: CASGTGATDTQYF.

The genes are TRBV18 and TRBJ2-7; perhaps TRBD2 as D (5 bases). Germline loops: CDR1 KGHSH, CDR2 LQKENI. Trimming took off 2 bases at V and 3 bases at J, with 14 bases between the two ends. The CDR3 spans 15 residues. The CDR3: CASSPVAGLLYEQYV. For the CDR3, the DNA is TGTGCCAGCTCACCAGTGGCAGGACTCCTCTACGAGCAGTACGTC.

This rearrangement joins TRBV7-3 to TRBJ2-1, with 9 bases matching TRBD2. Trimming at V came to 3 bases and at J to 0 bases, leaving 12 bases not matched to a gene. The CDR3 totals 19 residues. The germline V gene encodes CDR1 SGHTA and CDR2 FQGTGA. CDR3: CASSLWAGAGGGSYNEQFF. In nucleotides, the CDR3 is TGTGCCAGCAGCTTGTGGGCGGGAGCGGGGGGCGGCTCCTACAATGAGCAGTTCTTC.

This clonotype was seen a handful of times. The V and J genes are TRBV11-2 and TRBJ2-7, with TRBD1 matching over 9 bases. This CDR3 region has 14 residues. With V trimmed by 5 bases and J by 5 bases, 7 bases remained unmatched. From germline, CDR1 is SGHAT and CDR2 FQNNGV. CDR3 nucleotide sequence: TGTGCCAGCAGCCGGGACAGGGTAGACCACGAGCAGTACTTC. Protein sequence: CASSRDRVDHEQYF. The entire variable domain, with the rest obtained from reference TRBV11-2 and TRBJ2-7, is as follows: EAGVAQSPRYKIIEKRQSVAFWCNPISGHATLYWYQQILGQGPKLLIQFQNNGVVDDSQLPKDRFSAERLKGVDSTLKIQPAKLEDSAVYLCASSRDRVDHEQYFGPGTRLTVT.

This clonotype turned up a few times. The V call is TRBV4-3, the J call TRBJ2-5, with D hard to call. The germline V and J ends were trimmed by 1 base and 1 base, with 10 bases remaining between them. The CDR3 consists of 15 residues. CDR1 is LGHNA and CDR2 is YSLEER in the germline V gene. The CDR3 sequence: CASSQVNSPQETQYF. The CDR3 nucleotides are TGCGCCAGCAGCCAAGTTAATAGCCCCCAAGAGACCCAGTACTTC.